This is a list of T cell receptor beta chains from one sample in a study of OX40 agonist ivuxolimab in advanced cancers. Method: immunoSEQ multiplex PCR; TCRdb's copy keeps in-frame clones and lacks some. The sample records around 60,000 clones, around 93% being singletons. This material consisted of CD4+ or CD8+ T cells sorted from blood, taken in a trial of the OX40 agonist ivuxolimab. These receptors were collected from an adult with an advanced solid tumor such as melanoma, head and neck, liver or kidney cancer. Both conserved end residues are part of each CDR3. The D gene is left open where the match is weak. Not all rows give a size; the values are once, few, many and, for expanded clones, a class.

abundance: -; d_gene: -; j_gene: TRBJ1-2; v_gene: TRBV19; CDR3aa: CASEGDVDGYTF; CDR3nt: TGTGCCAGTGAGGGGGACGTCGATGGCTACACCTTC
abundance: -; d_gene: -; j_gene: TRBJ1-5; v_gene: TRBV4-1; CDR3aa: CASSQDEGQPQHF; CDR3nt: TGCGCCAGCAGCCAAGATGAGGGGCAGCCCCAGCATTTT
abundance: -; d_gene: TRBD1; j_gene: TRBJ1-5; v_gene: TRBV19; CDR3aa: CASSRQGDPQPQHF; CDR3nt: TGTGCCAGTAGCCGCCAGGGGGACCCTCAGCCCCAGCATTTT
abundance: -; d_gene: -; j_gene: TRBJ1-5; v_gene: TRBV7-2; CDR3aa: CASSLEVAEQPQHF; CDR3nt: TGTGCCAGCAGCTTAGAGGTCGCGGAACAGCCCCAGCATTTT
abundance: -; d_gene: TRBD1; j_gene: TRBJ2-7; v_gene: TRBV2; CDR3aa: CASNGQGANEQYF; CDR3nt: TGTGCCAGCAACGGACAGGGGGCCAACGAGCAGTACTTC
abundance: -; d_gene: -; j_gene: TRBJ2-5; v_gene: TRBV28; CDR3aa: CASSLDLSYGTEETQYF; CDR3nt: TGTGCCAGCAGTTTAGATCTTTCGTACGGCACGGAGGAGACCCAGTACTTC
abundance: -; d_gene: -; j_gene: TRBJ2-1; v_gene: TRBV28; CDR3aa: CASSFTGFTYNEQFF; CDR3nt: TGTGCCAGCAGCTTTACAGGATTTACCTACAATGAGCAGTTCTTC
abundance: -; d_gene: -; j_gene: TRBJ1-2; v_gene: TRBV27; CDR3aa: CASSLGGYSNYGYTF; CDR3nt: TGTGCCAGCAGTTTAGGGGGGTACTCTAACTATGGCTACACCTTC
abundance: -; d_gene: -; j_gene: TRBJ1-2; v_gene: TRBV19; CDR3aa: CASSKEGYGYTF; CDR3nt: TGTGCCAGTAGTAAGGAAGGCTATGGCTACACCTTC
abundance: -; d_gene: -; j_gene: TRBJ1-5; v_gene: TRBV9; CDR3aa: CASSLSSNQPQHF; CDR3nt: TGTGCCAGCAGCCTGTCAAGCAATCAGCCCCAGCATTTT
abundance: -; d_gene: -; j_gene: TRBJ1-1; v_gene: TRBV10-3; CDR3aa: CAISESAGTEAFF; CDR3nt: TGTGCCATCAGTGAGTCTGCGGGCACTGAAGCTTTCTTT
abundance: -; d_gene: -; j_gene: TRBJ2-2; v_gene: TRBV18; CDR3aa: CASSPQASGRGTGELFF; CDR3nt: TGTGCCAGCTCACCTCAAGCATCAGGCCGGGGGACCGGGGAGCTGTTTTTT
abundance: -; d_gene: -; j_gene: TRBJ2-6; v_gene: TRBV5-1; CDR3aa: CASSLRDGANVLTF; CDR3nt: TGCGCCAGCAGCTTGCGGGATGGGGCCAACGTCCTGACTTTC
abundance: -; d_gene: -; j_gene: TRBJ2-7; v_gene: TRBV5-4; CDR3aa: CASSSNRDTPYEQYF; CDR3nt: TGTGCCAGCAGCTCCAACCGGGACACCCCCTACGAGCAGTACTTC
abundance: -; d_gene: -; j_gene: TRBJ2-1; v_gene: TRBV30; CDR3aa: CAWSARRAYNEQFF; CDR3nt: TGTGCCTGGAGTGCGCGGAGGGCCTACAATGAGCAGTTCTTC
abundance: -; d_gene: TRBD1; j_gene: TRBJ1-2; v_gene: TRBV30; CDR3aa: CAWNIRQGAQGYTF; CDR3nt: TGTGCCTGGAATATACGGCAGGGGGCACAGGGCTACACCTTC
abundance: -; d_gene: TRBD1; j_gene: TRBJ2-5; v_gene: TRBV25-1; CDR3aa: CASSGSTGGIETQYF; CDR3nt: TGTGCCAGCAGTGGGTCGACAGGGGGTATTGAGACCCAGTACTTC
abundance: -; d_gene: -; j_gene: TRBJ2-1; v_gene: TRBV18; CDR3aa: CASSPPGQGSYNEQFF; CDR3nt: TGTGCCAGCTCACCACCGGGGCAGGGCTCCTACAATGAGCAGTTCTTC
abundance: -; d_gene: -; j_gene: TRBJ2-5; v_gene: TRBV7-2; CDR3aa: CASSLDASVRRTQYF; CDR3nt: TGTGCCAGCAGCTTAGATGCTAGCGTTCGGCGGACCCAGTACTTC
abundance: -; d_gene: -; j_gene: TRBJ2-5; v_gene: TRBV2; CDR3aa: CASSDPGKETQYF; CDR3nt: TGTGCCAGCAGTGACCCAGGGAAAGAGACCCAGTACTTC
abundance: -; d_gene: -; j_gene: TRBJ2-7; v_gene: TRBV20-1; CDR3aa: CSARRADEQYF; CDR3nt: TGCAGTGCTAGAAGAGCGGACGAGCAGTACTTC
abundance: -; d_gene: TRBD2; j_gene: TRBJ2-7; v_gene: TRBV5-1; CDR3aa: CASSLASSGTYEQYF; CDR3nt: TGCGCCAGCAGCTTGGCGTCTAGCGGGACCTACGAGCAGTACTTC
abundance: -; d_gene: -; j_gene: TRBJ2-3; v_gene: TRBV10-3; CDR3aa: CATEGFTDTQYF; CDR3nt: TGTGCCACCGAGGGGTTCACAGATACGCAGTATTTT
abundance: -; d_gene: TRBD1; j_gene: TRBJ2-1; v_gene: TRBV2; CDR3aa: CASSEEEGGWNEQFF; CDR3nt: TGTGCCAGCAGTGAAGAGGAAGGGGGCTGGAATGAGCAGTTCTTC
abundance: -; d_gene: -; j_gene: TRBJ2-7; v_gene: TRBV30; CDR3aa: CALAETPPYEQYF; CDR3nt: TGTGCCTTAGCAGAAACACCACCCTACGAGCAGTACTTC
abundance: -; d_gene: -; j_gene: TRBJ2-5; v_gene: TRBV28; CDR3aa: CASSNEKDNQETQYF; CDR3nt: TGTGCCAGCAGCAACGAAAAAGACAACCAAGAGACCCAGTACTTC
abundance: -; d_gene: TRBD2; j_gene: TRBJ2-7; v_gene: TRBV7-2; CDR3aa: CASSLGSSGGYEQYF; CDR3nt: TGTGCCAGCAGCTTAGGAAGCTCGGGGGGGTACGAGCAGTACTTC
abundance: -; d_gene: TRBD2; j_gene: TRBJ2-5; v_gene: TRBV9; CDR3aa: CANRLAGRRRETQYF; CDR3nt: TGTGCCAATAGACTAGCGGGGAGGAGAAGGGAGACCCAGTACTTC
abundance: once; d_gene: -; j_gene: TRBJ1-5; v_gene: TRBV6-1; CDR3aa: CASSDHTRGVQPQHF; CDR3nt: TGTGCCAGCAGTGACCATACCAGAGGGGTTCAGCCCCAGCATTTT
abundance: -; d_gene: TRBD1; j_gene: TRBJ2-7; v_gene: TRBV5-4; CDR3aa: CASSLDRGYEQYF; CDR3nt: TGTGCCAGCAGCTTGGACAGGGGCTACGAGCAGTACTTC
abundance: -; d_gene: -; j_gene: TRBJ2-2; v_gene: TRBV7-2; CDR3aa: CASRESGVLVGTGELFF; CDR3nt: TGTGCCAGCAGAGAAAGTGGGGTGCTGGTGGGGACCGGGGAGCTGTTTTTT
abundance: few; d_gene: -; j_gene: TRBJ2-1; v_gene: TRBV25-1; CDR3aa: CASSLGVGAEQFF; CDR3nt: TGTGCCAGCTCCCTCGGGGTCGGGGCAGAGCAGTTCTTC
abundance: -; d_gene: -; j_gene: TRBJ1-5; v_gene: TRBV4-3; CDR3aa: CASSQDGSARNQPQHF; CDR3nt: TGCGCCAGCAGCCAAGATGGGTCGGCTCGAAATCAGCCCCAGCATTTT